This T cell receptor (beta chain) came from a study of T cell responses to AZD1222 COVID-19 vaccine (dated by TCRdb to the early 2020s). Background on the whole study: AZD1222 recipients given second doses at about 4 weeks or at about 12 weeks were pooled, since spike-specific TCR depth and breadth were not found to differ between the two schedules. TCR sequencing covered roughly 230 trial participants: 207 given two doses of AZD1222 and 26 given two doses of MenACWY control vaccine. Trial participants were enrolled into age subgroups of 18-55, 56-69 and 70-plus years, which contained 148, 28 and 57 TCR-sequenced participants, respectively.

What the time point label conveys for this sample: baseline before first vaccination. Vaccinee samples were obtained from the UK trials COV001 and COV002, which included a single-blind randomized controlled phase 2/3 trial of AZD1222 (ChAdOx1 nCoV-19) in healthy adults. For TCRbeta chain sequencing, PBMC samples from trial participants were taken at day 0 and at day 28 after the second dose. Findings and caveats that apply to the study as a whole: Spike-specific TCR breadth and depth rose significantly after two AZD1222 doses compared with day 0 and with MenACWY recipients. CD4 TCRs associated with the vaccine covered the entire spike protein, and the dominant responses were in regions 160-218 and 743-854. In the small 56-69-year group, the increase in depth fell short of significance, most likely because of low power. No day 14 peak-response samples were available, so repertoires were characterized only after the peak T cell response. Participants were mostly white British, with more females than males. The authors suggested clonal diversity may have been underestimated. Reportedly, close to half of the unique spike-specific TCRs recognized epitopes lying outside the regions that are mutated in the B.1.351 and B.1.1.7 variants. Conclusions about previously exposed vaccinees are limited, since just a handful of AZD1222 recipients were seropositive for SARS-CoV-2 at baseline.

CDR1 and CDR2 are read off the germline V gene as ENHRY and SYGVKD. Compared with germline, V lacks 0 bases and J lacks 4 bases; bases without a gene match: 1. The CDR3 runs 15 residues from the cysteine to the phenylalanine. The DNA shown is the 45-base CDR3, in frame from base 1. For this clone: Which antigen it targets is not known. The record has no base qualities; no much larger clone is one base away.

The CDR3 regions of human TCRbeta chains were analyzed by immunosequencing. The paper's processing steps were these. Repertoire TCRs were matched against a reference library of SARS-CoV-2-specific TCRs generated with the MIRA antigen-specificity platform. Breadth meant the fraction of unique TCRs that were SARS-CoV-2-associated, whereas depth meant the fraction of total T cells that were SARS-CoV-2-associated. Using the MIRA data, each spike-specific TCR was mapped to the spike region that the TCR reacts to and placed in a CD4 or CD8 class. Log10-transformed breadth and depth values were compared by one-way ANOVA with Sidak's multiple comparisons tests. The source is immuneACCESS, and TCRdb retained only in-frame sequences with V and J called. Part of the clones is not carried over; for the studies checked, unresolved V genes explain less than half of this, and the remainder is unexplained. The D gene and trimming were derived from the DNA, and the V and J assignments and clone size from that table. This sample is represented by 120,000 to 150,000 clones; around nine tenths of them were singletons. The ten top clones hold about 4.4% of the sample.

The chain uses TRBV10-3 and TRBJ1-5; 9 bases in the junction line up with TRBD1. The sample in question was peripheral blood, obtained on day 0 of AZD1222 vaccination. This TCR was sampled from an adult in good health. In nucleotides, the sequence is TGTGCCATCAGTGAGTCGGGGACAGGGAATCAGCCCCAGCATTTT. Its coded protein is CAISESGTGNQPQHF.